This TCR beta chain was recorded in a study of blood T cell repertoires in COVID-19. Original handling: Reference gene primer amplification yielded estimated nucleated cell counts. Some clones are missing from TCRdb's copy, which holds only in-frame ones; the method was immunoSEQ multiplex PCR. V and J calls and clone size are copied from that table; D and trimming were computed from the DNA. Of around 250,000 clones in the sample, roughly 85% were seen once. V gave up 4 bases and J gave up 3 bases, with 12 bases separating them. This CDR3 contains 14 residues. In germline, CDR1 is LNHDA, CDR2 SQIVND (reference sequence).

This sequence was found in a man over 45 with active or convalescent COVID-19. The chain joins TRBV19 to TRBJ1-1; D is unresolved. Sequences were obtained from peripheral blood. The CDR3 nucleotides read TGTGCCAGTAGTAAAGAGGCGGGAGACACTGAAGCTTTCTTT. It yields the protein CASSKEAGDTEAFF.